The 23 T cell receptor beta chains below all came from one sample that was sequenced in a study of T cells in Graves' hyperthyroidism and ophthalmopathy. Regions amplified from RNA transcripts were the TCR beta CDR3 regions. Primed by the HTBI set, a first-round RT-PCR was run on the TCR CDR3. TCRdb re-called the multiplex PCR reads with MiXCR, one entry per CDR3 protein. The repertoire holds around 350,000 distinct CDR3 sequences, with more than 20% as singletons. The specimen was blood. Receptors were obtained from a man aged 45-65 years with Graves' hyperthyroidism.

This clonotype has at least ten counts. As DNA, the CDR3 is TGTGCCAGCATGCTAGGGGGGCCCACAGATACGCAGTATTTT. Amino acid sequence: CASMLGGPTDTQYF. The chain carries TRBV6-1 and TRBJ2-3; D assignment may be TRBD1 or TRBD2 (6 bases each). The CDR3 has 14 amino acids. Germline V gene data show CDR1 as MNHNS and CDR2 as SASEGT. Trimming left V 7 bases short and J 2 bases short, with 13 bases between.

The chain combines TRBV25-1 with TRBJ1-1, with TRBD1 identical over 9 bases. Germline CDR1 MGHDK, CDR2 SYGVNS. This CDR3 is 14 amino acids long. V shed 2 bases and J 5 bases; nucleotides not matched to a gene: 3. The chain's CDR3 is CASSEPDRGTEAFF. CDR3 DNA: TGTGCCAGCAGTGAACCGGACAGGGGTACTGAAGCTTTCTTT.

This chain connects TRBV7-2 to TRBJ1-1; no reliable D call. The CDR3 length is 14 residues. Trimming pared 2 bases from V and 1 base from J, leaving 8 bases between. The germline CDR1 and CDR2 sequences are SGHTA and FQGNSA. CDR3 DNA: TGTGCCAGCAGCTTACTATGGCGGAACACTGAAGCTTTCTTT. This encodes CASSLLWRNTEAFF.

The V gene is TRBV5-4, the J gene TRBJ2-1; no clear D. CDR1 is SGHNT, CDR2 YYREEE, per germline (reference sequence). This CDR3 is 16 amino acids long. V was pared by 2 bases and J by 0 bases, with 12 bases between. This chain's CDR3 is CASSFGPEVSYNEQFF. In DNA form, the CDR3 reads TGTGCCAGCAGCTTCGGACCTGAGGTCTCCTACAATGAGCAGTTCTTC.

The CDR3 loop reads CASSQTLRRSYEQYF. The CDR3 region has the DNA TGTGCCAGTAGTCAGACTCTCAGACGTTCCTACGAGCAGTACTTC. The chain links TRBV19 to TRBJ2-7; D unclear. V lost 5 bases and J 1 base, leaving 15 bases between the germline ends. The CDR3 length is 15 residues. Germline assignment: CDR1 LNHDA and CDR2 SQIVND (reference sequence).

This clonotype was observed many times. The J gene is TRBJ1-6, the V gene TRBV28; D may be TRBD1 (5 bases). The CDR3 is made up of 14 amino acids. Germline assignment: CDR1 MDHEN and CDR2 SYDVKM. Trimming removed 2 bases at V and 5 bases at J, with 7 bases between. CDR3 in amino acids: CASSLVGDNSPLHF. The DNA for the CDR3 is TGTGCCAGCAGTTTAGTGGGGGATAATTCACCCCTCCACTTT.

J is TRBJ1-1 and V is TRBV6-5; the D is unclear. V gave up 0 bases and J gave up 4 bases, with 3 bases separating them. Germline lookup yields CDR1 MNHEY and CDR2 SVGAGI. The length of the CDR3 is 12 residues. CDR3 nucleotide sequence: TGTGCCAGCAGTTACTCGAGCACTGAAGCTTTCTTT. Translating gives CASSYSSTEAFF.

This clonotype was seen a few times. The genes are TRBV7-9 and TRBJ2-7; 10 bases align to TRBD1. From germline, CDR1 is SEHNR and CDR2 FQNEAQ (reference sequence). V was pared by 5 bases and J by 1 base, with 8 bases of the junction left unmatched. This CDR3 is 16 amino acids long. The CDR3 is CASSPHMGQGSYEQYF. The CDR3 region has the DNA TGTGCCAGCAGCCCCCACATGGGACAGGGGTCCTACGAGCAGTACTTC. The full variable domain, with the rest looked up from reference TRBV7-9 and TRBJ2-7, is DTGVSQNPRHKITKRGQNVTFRCDPISEHNRLYWYRQTLGQGPEFLTYFQNEAQLEKSRLLSDRFSAERPKGSFSTLEIQRTEQGDSAMYLCASSPHMGQGSYEQYFGPGTRLTVT.

This clonotype was seen ten or more times. CDR3 in DNA: TGTGCCAGCAGTTTAACAGGACTACCTTACGAGCAGTACTTC. Protein product: CASSLTGLPYEQYF. The chain has TRBV28 and TRBJ2-7; tentatively, D is TRBD2 (6 bases). The CDR3 length is 14 residues. Deletions cut 2 bases from V and 4 bases from J, with 12 bases between. Germline V lookup: CDR1 MDHEN, CDR2 SYDVKM.

This clonotype has more than one count but fewer than ten. The chain has TRBV6-1 and TRBJ2-3, with 8 bases that match TRBD2. This CDR3 spans 15 amino acids. Germline V gene data show CDR1 as MNHNS and CDR2 as SASEGT. The V and J ends lost 5 bases and 1 base, in that order; junction bases with no gene match: 5. The CDR3 DNA reads TGTGCCAGCAGTCAAGTAGCGGGACGCACAGATACGCAGTATTTT. This codes for CASSQVAGRTDTQYF.

This clonotype was seen many times. The V and J genes are TRBV30 and TRBJ2-5, with 10 positions matching TRBD1. Trimming took 2 bases from V and 2 from J; bases not matched to a gene: 8. CDR1 GTSNPN and CDR2 SVGIG come from the germline V gene (reference sequence). The CDR3 consists of 16 residues. DNA of the CDR3: TGTGCCTGGAGTAAAGGGACAGGGGATAAGCAAGAGACCCAGTACTTC. Residues: CAWSKGTGDKQETQYF.

This clonotype has a handful of counts. This chain joins TRBV12-3 or TRBV12-4 and TRBJ2-7; 9 bases map to TRBD1. The ends lost 7 bases at V and 2 bases at J; junction bases unmatched: 12. The CDR3 loop spans 16 amino acids. The CDR3 nucleotides read TGTGCCAGCAAAACGTGGGCTACAGGGGGCCCCTACGAGCAGTACTTC. Translating it yields CASKTWATGGPYEQYF.

V is TRBV20-1 and J is TRBJ2-2; 13 bases fit TRBD2. Germline trimming cut 6 bases from V and 7 bases from J; bases unmatched to any gene: 8. Germline CDR1 DFQATT, CDR2 SNEGSKA (reference sequence). The CDR3 has 15 residues. CDR3 residues: CSASRTSGRYGELFF. CDR3 sequence (DNA): TGCAGTGCCTCCCGGACTAGCGGGAGATACGGGGAGCTGTTTTTT.

Concerning this clonotype itself: One junction end disagrees with the germline gene, perhaps due to a read error. The V and J genes are TRBV12-3 or TRBV12-4 and TRBJ2-5; TRBD1 agrees at 10 bases. This CDR3 spans 11 amino acids. This chain's CDR3 is CASSTGQGVHF. CDR3 DNA sequence: TGTGCCAGCAGTACCGGACAGGGGGTCCACTTC.

DNA for the CDR3: TGTGCCAGCAGACCCGAGGGAGAGACCCAGTACTTC. It specifies CASRPEGETQYF. V is TRBV6-1 and J is TRBJ2-5; D is possibly TRBD2 (5 bases). The V gene lost 6 bases and the J gene lost 4 bases, with 9 bases spanning the gap. This CDR3 spans 12 amino acids. Germline V lookup: CDR1 MNHNS, CDR2 SASEGT.

The rearrangement uses TRBV30 and TRBJ2-7, with D possibly being TRBD1 (5 bases). V shed 2 bases and J shed 4 bases, with 15 bases lying between them. The CDR3 sequence is 14 residues long. The V gene's germline CDR1 is GTSNPN and CDR2 SVGIG (reference sequence). The CDR3 region is CAWSPIQGSYEQYF. CDR3 DNA sequence: TGTGCCTGGAGTCCGATCCAGGGTTCGTACGAGCAGTACTTC.

There are a few counts of this clonotype. The V gene is TRBV7-7, the J gene TRBJ2-1; no clear D. Per germline, CDR1 SSHAT and CDR2 FNYEAQ (reference sequence). V gave up 2 bases and J gave up 5 bases, with 7 bases separating them. The CDR3 extends over 13 amino acids. The CDR3 reads CASSLSEHNEQFF. The CDR3 DNA reads as TGTGCCAGCAGCTTATCCGAGCACAATGAGCAGTTCTTC.

The rearrangement joins TRBV6-1 to TRBJ2-1, with a tentative D call TRBD1 (5 bases). With 6 bases removed from V and 1 base from J, the gap between germline ends came to 10 bases. The CDR3 has 14 residues. CDR1 is MNHNS and CDR2 is SASEGT in the germline V gene. The CDR3 sequence: CASRQGQSYNEQFF. The DNA for the CDR3 is TGTGCCAGCAGGCAGGGCCAATCCTACAATGAGCAGTTCTTC.

The chain recombines TRBV7-9 with TRBJ2-7, with 7 bases identical to TRBD2. Germline V gives CDR1 SEHNR, CDR2 FQNEAQ (reference sequence). J lost 4 bases, V lost 7 bases, and 13 bases had no gene match. The CDR3 sequence is 15 residues long. CDR3 protein: CASTPTAGGSYEQYF. CDR3 bases: TGTGCCAGCACGCCTACGGCAGGCGGGAGTTACGAGCAGTACTTC.

There are many counts of this clonotype. V and J are TRBV29-1 and TRBJ2-3, with D uncertain. Germline V lookup: CDR1 SQVTM, CDR2 ANQGSEA. The CDR3 contains 12 residues. V was pared by 0 bases and J by 6 bases, with 7 bases between. The CDR3 nucleotides are TGCAGCGTTGAAGAGGGTGGGGATACGCAGTATTTT. It is translated as CSVEEGGDTQYF.

This clonotype was observed at least ten times. V and J are TRBV11-3 and TRBJ2-1; a possible D gene is TRBD2 (5 bases). The CDR3 has 13 amino acids. V lost 6 bases to trimming and J lost 6 bases, with 12 bases between them. Germline CDR1 is SGHNT and CDR2 is YENEEA. CDR3 residues: CASRYTGSNEQFF. The CDR3 DNA is TGTGCCAGCAGATACACGGGGTCCAATGAGCAGTTCTTC.

In its sample, this clonotype was seen a few times. CDR3 DNA: TGTGCCAGCAGTGAAAGACAAGTTACGCAGTATTTT. Translated: CASSERQVTQYF. The chain carries TRBV7-3 and TRBJ2-3; D call uncertain. V lost 6 bases, J lost 8 bases, and 12 bases lay in between. Germline V gene data show CDR1 as SGHTA and CDR2 as FQGTGA. The CDR3 runs to 12 residues.

The rearrangement joins TRBV14 to TRBJ2-7; 7 nucleotides align to TRBD1. Germline CDR1 and CDR2: SGHDN and FVKESK. With V trimmed by 1 base and J by 5 bases, 8 bases remained unmatched. The CDR3 extends over 15 amino acids. CDR3 nucleotide sequence: TGTGCCAGCAGCCAAGCAGGGGGTGGTAGAGACGAGCAGTACTTC. Its translation is CASSQAGGGRDEQYF.